This T cell receptor beta chain came from a study of shared clonotypes between healthy human individuals. The overall study: Plates per donor: three CD4 naive, three CD4 memory, two CD8 naive, one CD8 memory.

This CDR3 spans 16 amino acids. Germline values: CDR1 SGHVS, CDR2 FNYEAQ. With V trimmed by 6 bases and J by 4 bases, 7 bases remained unmatched. TCRdb's table, derived via immunoSEQ multiplex PCR, lists solely in-frame clones and lacks some. The table has about 1.5 million clones, approximately 96% seen once. A word on this clone: Its specificity is unknown.

Study-wide findings and caveats: Lower generation probabilities were found for non-shared clonotypes than for those shared by all four donors. Four donors held about 5% of naive CD4 clonotypes in common. Depth was large, yet rarefaction showed that sorted-subset sequencing was incomplete.

Sequenced sample: naive CD4+ T cells sorted from blood. Subset meaning: CD45RA+ positively selected. The receptor was isolated from a man aged 25-40 years in good health. The V call is TRBV7-6, the J call TRBJ2-7; 15 bases map to TRBD2. The CDR3 spells CASSGLAGGPFYEQYF. CDR3 DNA sequence: TGTGCCAGCAGTGGACTAGCGGGAGGGCCTTTTTACGAGCAGTACTTC.